Below are 21 T cell receptor beta chains sequenced from a single sample in a study of vaccination effects on CD4 cells after COVID-19. Using viral peptide pools, the ViraFEST assay grew out antigen-specific CD4+ T cells prior to sequencing. When less than 12 days of culture had elapsed, CD4+ T cells were isolated. Two doses of either BNT162b2 or mRNA-1273 were given to each participant. Using immunoSEQ multiplex PCR, the repertoire was profiled, and TCRdb retains in-frame clones only, with some absent. The profile covers 25,000 to 35,000 clones, with 74% appearing a single time and roughly 15% taken by the ten largest. Which antigens these TCRs recognize remains unknown. The sequencing here drew on CD4+ T cells from PBMCs cultured with HCoV-OC43 spike peptides, taken after COVID-19 vaccination. The subset denotes: HCoV-OC43 spike overlapping peptide pool stimulation. These TCRs come from a human donor who received a COVID-19 vaccine.

The chain recombines TRBV3-1 (or the pseudogene TRBV3-2) with TRBJ1-4, with TRBD1 identical over 8 bases. Germline CDR1 LGHDT, CDR2 YNNKEL (reference sequence). The CDR3 is 16 residues long. After removal of 0 bases from V and 7 bases from J, the junction contained 7 bases not matched to a gene. The CDR3 nucleotides are TGTGCCAGCAGCCAAGATTGGGGGACAGGTGGTGAAAAACTGTTTTTT. This sequence encodes CASSQDWGTGGEKLFF.

This rearrangement joins TRBV18 to TRBJ2-6; D is uncertain. The germline gives CDR1 KGHSH, CDR2 LQKENI. V dropped 6 bases and J dropped 0 bases, with 12 bases sitting between them. This CDR3 comprises 16 residues. The CDR3 DNA reads as TGTGCCAGCTCTCCGACCTCTACCTCTGGGGCCAACGTCCTGACTTTC. Its translation: CASSPTSTSGANVLTF.

CDR3 protein: CASSRLGLAGGSEQYF. CDR3 DNA: TGTGCCAGCAGCCGATTGGGACTAGCGGGAGGATCCGAGCAGTACTTC. The gene calls are TRBV3-1 (or the pseudogene TRBV3-2) and TRBJ2-7; 15 nucleotides align to TRBD2. With 4 bases clipped from V and 6 bases from J, the junction kept 7 bases outside the gene matches. Germline V gene data show CDR1 as LGHDT and CDR2 as YNNKEL (reference sequence). CDR3 size: 16 residues.

The chain couples TRBV15 to TRBJ2-3; D possibly corresponds to TRBD1 (5 bases). Germline CDR1 is LNHNV and CDR2 is YYDKDF (reference sequence). This CDR3 region has 15 residues. The V end lost 1 base, the J end lost 0 bases, and 8 bases lay between the germline ends. Written as DNA, the CDR3 is TGTGCCACCAGCAGAGCCGGACACAGCACAGATACGCAGTATTTT. Its protein is CATSRAGHSTDTQYF.

V and J are TRBV18 and TRBJ1-5; 7 bases map to TRBD1. CDR1 is KGHSH, CDR2 LQKENI, per germline. J lost 4 bases, V lost 1 base, and 4 bases had no gene match. The CDR3 has 15 residues. The CDR3 DNA reads TGTGCCAGCTCACCACAGGGGGCCGATAATCAGCCCCAGCATTTT. This gives the protein CASSPQGADNQPQHF.

The chain employs TRBV6-6 and TRBJ1-5; D gene uncertain. Germline CDR1 reads MNHNY; CDR2 reads SVGAGI (reference sequence). This CDR3 is 13 amino acids long. Deletions cut 8 bases from V and 6 bases from J, with 14 bases between. CDR3 amino acids: CASETPGVQPQHF. In DNA, the CDR3 is TGTGCCAGCGAGACGCCGGGAGTTCAGCCCCAGCATTTT.

The chain links TRBV5-4 to TRBJ2-7, with D possibly being TRBD1 (6 bases). The germline V gene has CDR1 SGHNT and CDR2 YYREEE (reference sequence). The CDR3 is made up of 15 amino acids. Trimming took 4 bases from V and 0 from J, leaving 14 bases between them. The CDR3 region is CASSPRGTLSYEQYF. CDR3 DNA sequence: TGTGCCAGCAGCCCAAGAGGGACACTCTCCTACGAGCAGTACTTC. The complete variable domain, with remaining parts taken from reference TRBV5-4 and TRBJ2-7, reads ETGVTQSPTHLIKTRGQQVTLRCSSQSGHNTVSWYQQALGQGPQFIFQYYREEENGRGNFPPRFSGLQFPNYSSELNVNALELDDSALYLCASSPRGTLSYEQYFGPGTRLTVT.

The genes are TRBV2 and TRBJ1-4; possible D gene TRBD1, 6 bases. The germline V and J ends were trimmed by 3 bases and 5 bases, with 13 bases remaining between them. The CDR3 is 15 amino acids. CDR1 and CDR2 (germline): SNHLY, FYNNEI. The CDR3 sequence is CASSDEQGSNEKLFF. CDR3 coding DNA: TGTGCCAGCAGTGATGAACAGGGTTCGAATGAAAAACTGTTTTTT.

The V and J genes are TRBV6-5 and TRBJ2-7; a weak D match, TRBD2 (7 bases). V lost 6 bases to trimming and J lost 5 bases, with 17 bases between them. This CDR3 has 14 residues. Looked up from germline, CDR1 is MNHEY and CDR2 is SVGAGI. CDR3 loop: CASRRGPPSDEQYF. DNA for the CDR3: TGTGCCAGCAGGCGGGGGCCCCCCTCGGACGAGCAGTACTTC.

V is TRBV10-1 and J is TRBJ2-2; the match to TRBD2 covers 14 bases. Germline V gene data show CDR1 as WNHNN and CDR2 as SYGVQD (reference sequence). The CDR3 is made up of 15 amino acids. V trimming: 6 bases; J trimming: 8 bases; junction bases outside the gene matches: 5. As DNA, the CDR3 is TGCGCCAGCAGCCCCGGGACTAGCGGGAGTGGGGAGCTGTTTTTT. Translating gives CASSPGTSGSGELFF.

This chain uses TRBV18 with TRBJ2-5; D is ambiguous. The V end was cut by 8 bases, the J end by 3 bases, with 13 bases between. This CDR3 region has 13 residues. Looked up from germline, CDR1 is KGHSH and CDR2 is LQKENI. The DNA for the CDR3 is TGTGCCAGCATTCGGGCGAGAGAAGAGACCCAGTACTTC. It translates to CASIRAREETQYF.

This sequence joins TRBV10-1 and TRBJ1-4, with D perhaps matching TRBD1 (5 bases). The CDR3 extends over 15 amino acids. The V gene's germline CDR1 is WNHNN and CDR2 SYGVQD (reference sequence). Trimming left V 5 bases short and J 0 bases short, with 10 bases between. The CDR3 coding sequence is TGCGCCAGCAGTATGGGGACTGCAACTAATGAAAAACTGTTTTTT. It is translated as CASSMGTATNEKLFF.

This clone was seen only a few times. The chain couples TRBV4-2 to TRBJ2-1; 9 nucleotides agree with TRBD1. V was pared by 4 bases and J by 2 bases, with 6 bases of the junction left unmatched. This CDR3 region has 16 residues. CDR1 is LGHNA, CDR2 YNFKEQ, per germline. CDR3 sequence (DNA): TGTGCCAGCAGCCCTACGGACAGGGGAACCTACAATGAGCAGTTCTTC. Translated, it gives CASSPTDRGTYNEQFF.

The V and J genes are TRBV5-4 and TRBJ2-2; TRBD2 aligns across 7 bases. The CDR3 is 18 residues long. After removal of 3 bases from V and 3 bases from J, the junction contained 14 bases not matched to a gene. CDR1 and CDR2 from the germline V gene are SGHNT and YYREEE (reference sequence). As DNA, the CDR3 is TGTGCCAGCAGCTACGTGTCTATGACTAGCAGATACACCGGGGAGCTGTTTTTT. This codes for CASSYVSMTSRYTGELFF.

The chain joins TRBV5-1 to TRBJ2-1; the D gene is possibly TRBD1 (5 bases). V was pared by 6 bases and J by 4 bases, with 8 bases between. The CDR3 runs 12 residues. Germline V gene data show CDR1 as SGHRS and CDR2 as YFSETQ. CDR3 nucleotides: TGCGCCAGCACGGACACATACAATGAGCAGTTCTTC. Protein sequence: CASTDTYNEQFF.

This clone was counted once. The rearrangement uses TRBV29-1 and TRBJ1-3; 7 nucleotides align to TRBD1. The length of the CDR3 is 14 residues. Looked up from germline, CDR1 is SQVTM and CDR2 is ANQGSEA. Trimming cost V 7 bases and J 2 bases; bases outside gene matches: 8. The CDR3 region is CSASQGIPGNTIYF. The CDR3 DNA is TGCAGCGCCTCACAGGGGATTCCTGGAAACACCATATATTTT.

This rearrangement joins TRBV6-5 to TRBJ2-5, with a weak D call TRBD1 (6 bases). Germline V gives CDR1 MNHEY, CDR2 SVGAGI. The CDR3 contains 13 residues. V lost 6 bases, J lost 2 bases, and 10 bases lay in between. The CDR3 loop reads CASRRGSQETQYF. The CDR3 coding sequence is TGTGCCAGCAGGAGGGGGTCTCAAGAGACCCAGTACTTC.

The chain uses TRBV11-2 and TRBJ2-7; TRBD1 matches at 8 bases. The CDR3 covers 15 residues. CDR1 and CDR2 (germline): SGHAT, FQNNGV. V was pared by 4 bases and J by 2 bases, with 7 bases of the junction left unmatched. This CDR3 reads CASSSLRDRTYEQYF. The DNA for the CDR3 is TGTGCCAGCAGCTCACTCCGGGACAGGACCTACGAGCAGTACTTC. The whole variable domain, filled in from reference TRBV11-2 and TRBJ2-7, reads EAGVAQSPRYKIIEKRQSVAFWCNPISGHATLYWYQQILGQGPKLLIQFQNNGVVDDSQLPKDRFSAERLKGVDSTLKIQPAKLEDSAVYLCASSSLRDRTYEQYFGPGTRLTVT.

The genes are TRBV27 and TRBJ1-5; no clear D gene. V lost 4 bases to trimming and J lost 0 bases, with 7 bases between them. The germline CDR1 and CDR2 sequences are MNHEY and SMNVEV (reference sequence). This CDR3 region has 14 residues. Here the CDR3 DNA reads TGTGCCAGCAGTTCCCAGAATAGCAATCAGCCCCAGCATTTT. This codes for CASSSQNSNQPQHF.

This rearrangement joins TRBV15 to TRBJ1-2; D is undetermined. Germline CDR1 is LNHNV and CDR2 is YYDKDF (reference sequence). This CDR3 has 14 amino acids. Trimming removed 0 bases at V and 7 bases at J, with 12 bases between. The CDR3 sequence is CATSRDRGLGGYTF. DNA for the CDR3: TGTGCCACCAGCAGAGATCGAGGCTTGGGTGGCTACACCTTC.

The rearrangement joins TRBV9 to TRBJ1-1; a possible D gene is TRBD1 (5 bases). Germline CDR1 reads SGDLS; CDR2 reads YYNGEE. The CDR3 contains 15 residues. V was cut by 7 bases and J by 0 bases, with 16 bases left in between. This CDR3 is CASRPGRTVNTEAFF. CDR3 nucleotides: TGTGCCAGCCGCCCAGGGAGGACGGTGAACACTGAAGCTTTCTTT.